The rows below give T cell receptor beta chains drawn from one sample of a study of cytomegalovirus exposure and HLA in healthy donors. The data were produced by immunoSEQ multiplex PCR, yet TCRdb's version contains in-frame clones alone and is incomplete. This table holds about 150,000 clones, roughly 80% found once. Specimen: PBMCs. These receptors originate from a male donor in good health and CMV-seronegative. CDR3s include the opening cysteine and the closing phenylalanine or tryptophan. Each record gives: clone size, J gene, V gene, CDR3 protein. Some rows mark clone size as missing; the rest say once, few, many or name a class of expanded clone.

clone_size: NA; j_call: NA; v_call: TRBV4-3; cdr3_aa: CASSPISGSSYEQYF
clone_size: NA; j_call: TRBJ2-7; v_call: TRBV5-6; cdr3_aa: CASSRDRGYEQYF
clone_size: few; j_call: TRBJ2-1; v_call: TRBV11-2; cdr3_aa: CASSLGWAGNEQFF
clone_size: NA; j_call: TRBJ2-2; v_call: TRBV5-6; cdr3_aa: CASSYPTGLGDTGELFF
clone_size: once; j_call: TRBJ2-5; v_call: TRBV9; cdr3_aa: CASSVGLAGPQETQYF
clone_size: once; j_call: TRBJ2-1; v_call: TRBV5-1; cdr3_aa: CASRDRDRGSGNEQFF
clone_size: NA; j_call: TRBJ2-1; v_call: TRBV7-6; cdr3_aa: CASSLDTYSKQFF
clone_size: NA; j_call: TRBJ1-1; v_call: TRBV5-4; cdr3_aa: CASSLAQGMNTEAFF
clone_size: NA; j_call: TRBJ2-3; v_call: TRBV27; cdr3_aa: CASSLLRGGGTDTQYF
clone_size: NA; j_call: TRBJ1-3; v_call: TRBV6-4; cdr3_aa: CASSDSSRSNSGNTIYF
clone_size: NA; j_call: TRBJ2-7; v_call: TRBV11-1; cdr3_aa: CASSLVANSLSYEQYF
clone_size: NA; j_call: TRBJ2-1; v_call: TRBV27; cdr3_aa: CASSSGLAGINEQFF
clone_size: NA; j_call: TRBJ1-5; v_call: TRBV6-5; cdr3_aa: CASSTWRERDQPQHF
clone_size: NA; j_call: TRBJ2-5; v_call: TRBV6-5; cdr3_aa: CASSYSSAFTETQYF
clone_size: NA; j_call: TRBJ2-1; v_call: TRBV6-1; cdr3_aa: CASSVWEGRPYNEQFF
clone_size: NA; j_call: TRBJ2-1; v_call: TRBV9; cdr3_aa: CASSTWTSGRSNEQFF
clone_size: once; j_call: TRBJ2-3; v_call: TRBV19; cdr3_aa: CASSISVYETDTQYF
clone_size: NA; j_call: TRBJ1-1; v_call: TRBV5-1; cdr3_aa: CASSVNRGNTEAFF
clone_size: NA; j_call: TRBJ1-1; v_call: TRBV9; cdr3_aa: CASSRGGSLGMNTEAFF
clone_size: once; j_call: TRBJ1-1; v_call: TRBV6-1; cdr3_aa: CASAPNLSTEAFF